Shown below are 10 T cell receptor beta chains from a single sample sequenced in a study of T cell responses to AZD1222 COVID-19 vaccine. Repertoires were generated with immunoSEQ multiplex PCR, while TCRdb's copy carries only in-frame clones and drops some. Among 130,000 or so clones, approximately 92% were seen once, and the ten largest hold 1.1%. Here the sequenced sample was peripheral blood, taken on day 0 of AZD1222 vaccination. The receptors were gathered from an adult in good health.

In the case of this clone: Other nucleotide sequences from this sample produce the same CDR3. The CDR3 loop reads CASSLSGVQPQHF. The CDR3 nucleotides read TGTGCCAGCAGTTTATCCGGGGTTCAGCCCCAGCATTTT. The chain combines TRBV27 with TRBJ1-5; D ambiguous. This CDR3 is 13 amino acids long. Germline V lookup: CDR1 MNHEY, CDR2 SMNVEV (reference sequence). V lost 0 bases, J lost 6 bases, and 6 bases lay in between.

This clone is a singleton in its sample. The J gene is TRBJ1-6, the V gene TRBV28; 8 nucleotides agree with TRBD1. CDR3 length equals 12 residues. CDR1 and CDR2 (germline): MDHEN, SYDVKM. V lost 7 bases, J lost 9 bases, and 2 bases stayed unmatched. DNA of the CDR3: TGTGCCAGCAACGACAGGGGTTCACCCCTCCACTTT. It codes for CASNDRGSPLHF.

V is TRBV7-3 and J is TRBJ1-1; D is ambiguous. With 3 bases removed from V and 0 bases from J, the gap between germline ends came to 5 bases. CDR3 size: 13 residues. Germline-derived CDR1 and CDR2 are SGHTA and FQGTGA. CDR3 nucleotide sequence: TGTGCCAGCAGCTTTACAGTGAACACTGAAGCTTTCTTT. This gives the protein CASSFTVNTEAFF.

The V call is TRBV2, the J call TRBJ2-7; no clear D gene. This CDR3 has 15 amino acids. V lost 10 bases and J 2 bases, leaving 21 bases between the germline ends. Germline CDR1 is SNHLY and CDR2 is FYNNEI. This CDR3 is CATIPTQVRAYEQYF. For the CDR3, the DNA is TGTGCCACCATTCCGACGCAGGTCAGAGCCTACGAGCAGTACTTC.

The V and J genes are TRBV6-5 and TRBJ2-7; 7 bases match TRBD2. The CDR3 is 14 residues long. The ends lost 2 bases at V and 7 bases at J; junction bases unmatched: 8. The germline gives CDR1 MNHEY, CDR2 SVGAGI. The CDR3 sequence: CASSYGAGAGEQYF. The DNA of the CDR3 is TGTGCCAGCAGTTACGGCGCGGGAGCTGGTGAGCAGTACTTC.

The chain joins TRBV2 to TRBJ2-1; no clear D. The V end lost 5 bases, the J end lost 6 bases, and 8 bases lay between the germline ends. Germline V gene lookup returns CDR1 SNHLY and CDR2 FYNNEI. The CDR3 totals 12 residues. The CDR3 coding sequence is TGTGCCAGCAGTCAGGAACTCAATGAGCAGTTCTTC. Protein sequence: CASSQELNEQFF. The full variable domain, rest sourced from reference TRBV2 and TRBJ2-1, is EPEVTQTPSHQVTQMGQEVILRCVPISNHLYFYWYRQILGQKVEFLVSFYNNEISEKSEIFDDQFSVERPDGSNFTLKIRSTKLEDSAMYFCASSQELNEQFFGPGTRLTVL.

The chain links TRBV5-1 to TRBJ1-5, with D possibly being TRBD1 (6 bases). The CDR3 has 17 amino acids. Deletions cut 1 base from V and 6 bases from J, with 20 bases between. Germline CDR1 reads SGHRS; CDR2 reads YFSETQ. The CDR3 loop is CASSLTPLRGRGQPQHF. The CDR3 DNA reads as TGCGCCAGCAGCTTGACACCCCTACGAGGCAGGGGTCAGCCCCAGCATTTT.

This chain links TRBV19 with TRBJ2-7; 10 nucleotides agree with TRBD1. After removal of 5 bases from V and 2 bases from J, the junction contained 3 bases not matched to a gene. The germline V gene encodes CDR1 LNHDA and CDR2 SQIVND (reference sequence). The CDR3 has 14 amino acids. The CDR3 loop reads CASSGTGAAYEQYF. The DNA of the CDR3 is TGTGCCAGTAGTGGGACAGGGGCCGCCTACGAGCAGTACTTC.

The rearrangement links TRBV29-1 to TRBJ2-5, with TRBD1 matching over 11 bases. The V segment lost 8 bases and the J segment 3 bases; nucleotides outside the gene matches: 8. The V gene's germline CDR1 is SQVTM and CDR2 ANQGSEA. There are 14 residues in the CDR3. The CDR3 loop reads CSLGTGQGEETQYF. The CDR3 coding sequence is TGCAGCCTCGGGACGGGACAGGGGGAAGAGACCCAGTACTTC.

The V call is TRBV6-1, the J call TRBJ1-3; possibly TRBD1 for D (5 bases). V was trimmed by 1 base and J by 2 bases, leaving 9 bases between them. The germline V gene has CDR1 MNHNS and CDR2 SASEGT. The CDR3 is 15 residues long. DNA for the CDR3: TGTGCCAGCAGTGAAGAGGTGGGGGCTGGAAACACCATATATTTT. Its translation is CASSEEVGAGNTIYF.